A selection of T cell receptor beta chains follows, all from one sample in a study of vaccination and CD4 T cells after COVID-19. TCRdb passed the PCR reads through MiXCR, listing each CDR3 protein once. The profile shows about 9,100 distinct CDR3 sequences, around 64% of them singletons. These receptors have no known antigen. The material sequenced was CD4+ T cells from blood, cultured in vitro. The receptors shown here come from a human donor who had recovered from COVID-19. The CDR3 runs from the conserved cysteine through the conserved F or W. The D gene is left open where the match is weak. Not all rows give a size; the values are once, few, many and, for expanded clones, a class.

J gene | V gene | D gene | clone size | CDR3 protein | CDR3 DNA
TRBJ2-7 | TRBV5-1 | TRBD1 | few | CASSLAPDRDSYEQYF | TGCGCCAGCAGCTTGGCTCCCGACAGGGATTCCTACGAGCAGTACTTC
TRBJ2-1 | TRBV5-5 | TRBD1 | - | CASSLSGQGFEQFF | TGTGCCAGCAGCTTGTCGGGACAGGGTTTTGAGCAGTTCTTC
TRBJ2-1 | TRBV20-1 | TRBD2 | - | CSPQGTSIYNEQFF | TGCAGTCCACAAGGGACTAGCATTTACAATGAGCAGTTCTTC
TRBJ1-3 | TRBV30 | - | - | CAWSASSGNTIYF | TGTGCCTGGTCGGCCAGCTCTGGAAACACCATATATTTT
TRBJ2-5 | TRBV7-2 | - | once | CASSFAGTGQETQYF | TGTGCCAGCAGCTTCGCCGGGACTGGCCAAGAGACCCAGTACTTC
TRBJ1-5 | TRBV27 | - | - | CASSFSNQPQHF | TGTGCCAGCAGTTTTAGCAATCAGCCCCAGCATTTT
TRBJ2-7 | TRBV10-3 | - | - | CAISGLVGTDYEQYF | TGTGCCATCAGCGGACTTGTGGGAACCGACTACGAGCAGTACTTC
TRBJ2-3 | TRBV7-3 | TRBD1 | - | CASSLGAGGADTQYF | TGTGCCAGCAGCTTAGGGGCAGGGGGCGCAGATACGCAGTATTTT
TRBJ2-1 | TRBV19 | TRBD2 | few | CASSSVSGTSGRVYNEQFF | TGTGCCAGTAGTAGCGTGTCCGGGACTAGCGGGAGGGTCTACAATGAGCAGTTCTTC
TRBJ2-5 | TRBV5-1 | - | few | CASSLGGTSLETQYF | TGCGCCAGCAGCTTGGGGGGGACGTCTCTAGAGACCCAGTACTTC
TRBJ2-1 | TRBV6-2/TRBV6-3 | TRBD2 | - | CASSHTSGGPIYNEQFF | TGTGCCAGCAGTCACACTAGCGGGGGGCCCATTTACAATGAGCAGTTCTTC
TRBJ1-1 | TRBV2 | - | - | CASSEAFEGTEAFF | TGTGCCAGCAGTGAAGCGTTTGAAGGCACTGAAGCTTTCTTT
TRBJ1-1 | TRBV19 | - | - | CASTHTRTQEAFF | TGTGCCAGTACCCACACACGGACACAAGAAGCTTTCTTT
TRBJ2-7 | TRBV6-1 | TRBD1 | - | CASSPRDRRYEQYF | TGTGCCAGCAGTCCCCGGGACAGACGCTACGAGCAGTACTTC
TRBJ2-1 | TRBV10-3 | TRBD2 | - | CAIRLAGEHNEQFF | TGTGCCATCCGACTAGCGGGAGAGCACAATGAGCAGTTCTTC
TRBJ2-7 | TRBV27 | - | - | CATGRQAVYEQYF | TGTGCTACCGGGCGGCAGGCGGTCTACGAGCAGTACTTC